These T cell receptor beta chains were read from a single sample in a study of cytomegalovirus exposure and HLA in healthy donors. The method was immunoSEQ multiplex PCR; TCRdb's version includes in-frame clones alone and lacks a portion of them. The sample includes 110,000 or so clones, 65% to 85% of them seen just once. The sample consisted of PBMCs. The receptors were gathered from a woman aged 18-29 years in good health and CMV-seronegative. Both conserved end residues are part of each CDR3. D genes are given only for firm matches. Size is stated for part of the rows, as once, few or many counts, or as a class when the clone is expanded.

TGCGCCAGCAGCCAAGATGGAGGTTTTGGCAATCAGCCCCAGCATTTT	CASSQDGGFGNQPQHF	NA	NA	TRBV4-1	TRBJ1-5
TGTGCCAGCAGTCTCCCGTCGACAGGGCGGTCTGAAGCTTTCTTT	CASSLPSTGRSEAFF	NA	TRBD1	TRBV28	TRBJ1-1
TGTGCCAGCATGGGGGGTGGCACTGAAGCTTTCTTT	CASMGGGTEAFF	NA	NA	TRBV7-9	TRBJ1-1
TGTGCCAGCACCCCGGGGACTATTAATTCACCCCTCCACTTT	CASTPGTINSPLHF	NA	NA	TRBV27	TRBJ1-6
TGTGCCAGCAGTTTCGGGACTAGCGGGAGAAACGAGCAGTTCTTC	CASSFGTSGRNEQFF	NA	TRBD2	TRBV28	TRBJ2-1
TGTGCCAGCAGCCCGACAGGGGCCTACGAGCAGTACTTC	CASSPTGAYEQYF	NA	TRBD1	TRBV11-2	TRBJ2-7
TGTGCCATCAGTGAGTCGACAGGGTTTGAAAAACTGTTTTTT	CAISESTGFEKLFF	NA	TRBD1	TRBV10-3	TRBJ1-4
TGTGCCAGCGGGTCGACAGGGGGAAATGGAAACACCATATATTTT	CASGSTGGNGNTIYF	NA	NA	TRBV21-1	TRBJ1-3
TGTGCCAGCAGCTTAGATCGAGTCGGACACGAGCAGTTCTTC	CASSLDRVGHEQFF	NA	NA	TRBV7-2	TRBJ2-1
TGTGCCAGCAGCTCCGGTTCGGGGACTACCTACGAGCAGTACTTC	CASSSGSGTTYEQYF	NA	TRBD2	TRBV13	TRBJ2-7
TGTGCCAGCAGCCAAAGCGGGATCACCTACAATGAGCAGTTCTTC	CASSQSGITYNEQFF	NA	TRBD2	TRBV11-2	TRBJ2-1
TGTGCCAGCAGTGAAGGGGGACAGGCTAACACTGAAGCTTTCTTT	CASSEGGQANTEAFF	NA	TRBD1	TRBV2	TRBJ1-1
TGTGCCAGTAGTCGGGACAGGGTGAACACTGAAGCTTTCTTT	CASSRDRVNTEAFF	NA	TRBD1	TRBV19	TRBJ1-1
TGTGCCTGGAGTGTACAGGGGATTTCACCCCTCCACTTT	CAWSVQGISPLHF	NA	TRBD1	TRBV30	TRBJ1-6
TGTGCCAGCAGGGGCTCAGATACGCAGTATTTT	CASRGSDTQYF	NA	NA	TRBV9	TRBJ2-3
TGTGCCAGCAGTTACTCGATGCGAGCTTTCTTT	CASSYSMRAFF	NA	NA	TRBV6-6	TRBJ1-1
TGTGCCAGCAGCCTCCGACTAGCGCTAGATACGCAGTATTTT	CASSLRLALDTQYF	once	TRBD2	TRBV7-2	TRBJ2-3
TGCGCCAGCAGTCCTCCGGGACAGGACACTTCACCCCTCCACTTT	CASSPPGQDTSPLHF	NA	TRBD1	TRBV10-2	TRBJ1-6
TGTGCCAGCAGCTGGGCGACAGCCTATGGCTACACCTTC	CASSWATAYGYTF	NA	NA	TRBV5-4	TRBJ1-2
TGTGCCAGCAGTGGCCCCTTGAGTACCGAAGCTTTCTTT	CASSGPLSTEAFF	few	NA	TRBV6-1	TRBJ1-1